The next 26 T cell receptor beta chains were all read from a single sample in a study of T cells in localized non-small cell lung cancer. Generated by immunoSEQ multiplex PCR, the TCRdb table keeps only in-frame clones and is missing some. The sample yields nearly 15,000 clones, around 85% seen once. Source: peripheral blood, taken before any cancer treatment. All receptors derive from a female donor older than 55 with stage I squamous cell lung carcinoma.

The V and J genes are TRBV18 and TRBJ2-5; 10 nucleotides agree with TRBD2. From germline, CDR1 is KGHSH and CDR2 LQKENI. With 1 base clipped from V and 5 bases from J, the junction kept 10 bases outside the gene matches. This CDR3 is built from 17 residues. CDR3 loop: CASSPRASGSWVETQYF. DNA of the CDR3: TGTGCCAGCTCACCACGAGCTAGCGGGAGCTGGGTGGAGACCCAGTACTTC.

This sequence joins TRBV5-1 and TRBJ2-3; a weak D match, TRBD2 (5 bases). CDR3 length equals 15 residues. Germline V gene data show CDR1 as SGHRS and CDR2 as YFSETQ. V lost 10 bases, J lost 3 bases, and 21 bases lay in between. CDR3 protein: CAGRQNGVVTDTQYF. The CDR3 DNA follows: TGCGCCGGCCGCCAGAACGGGGTCGTTACAGATACGCAGTATTTT.

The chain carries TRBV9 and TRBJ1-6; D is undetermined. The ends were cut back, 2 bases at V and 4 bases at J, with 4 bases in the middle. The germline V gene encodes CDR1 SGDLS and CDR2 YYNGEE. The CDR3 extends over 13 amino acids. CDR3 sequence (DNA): TGTGCCAGCAGCGTCCAATATAATTCACCCCTCCACTTT. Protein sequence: CASSVQYNSPLHF.

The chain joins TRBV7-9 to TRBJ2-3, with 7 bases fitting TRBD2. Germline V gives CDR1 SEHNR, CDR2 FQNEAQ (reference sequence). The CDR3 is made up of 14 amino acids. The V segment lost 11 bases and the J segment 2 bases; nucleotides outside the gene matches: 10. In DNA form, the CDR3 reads TGTGCCGCCAGGGCAGCGGGACTCACAGATACGCAGTATTTT. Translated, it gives CAARAAGLTDTQYF.

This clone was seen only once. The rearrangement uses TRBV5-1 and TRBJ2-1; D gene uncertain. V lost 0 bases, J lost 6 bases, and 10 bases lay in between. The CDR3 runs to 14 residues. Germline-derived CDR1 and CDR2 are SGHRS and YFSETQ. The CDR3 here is CASSLDGESNEQFF. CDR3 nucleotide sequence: TGCGCCAGCAGCTTGGATGGGGAAAGCAATGAGCAGTTCTTC. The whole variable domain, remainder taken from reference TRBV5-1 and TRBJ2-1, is KAGVTQTPRYLIKTRGQQVTLSCSPISGHRSVSWYQQTPGQGLQFLFEYFSETQRNKGNFPGRFSGRQFSNSRSEMNVSTLELGDSALYLCASSLDGESNEQFFGPGTRLTVL.

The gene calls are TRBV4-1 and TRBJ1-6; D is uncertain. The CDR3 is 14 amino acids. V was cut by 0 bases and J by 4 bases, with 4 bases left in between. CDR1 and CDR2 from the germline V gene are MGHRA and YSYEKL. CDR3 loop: CASSQEKYNSPLHF. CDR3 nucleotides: TGCGCCAGCAGCCAAGAGAAGTATAATTCACCCCTCCACTTT.

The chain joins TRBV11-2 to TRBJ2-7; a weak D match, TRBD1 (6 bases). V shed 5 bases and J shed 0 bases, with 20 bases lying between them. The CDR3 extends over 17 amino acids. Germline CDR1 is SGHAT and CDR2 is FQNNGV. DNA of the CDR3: TGTGCCAGCAGCCAAAGCTGGGGACACCAGAGCTCCTACGAGCAGTACTTC. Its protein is CASSQSWGHQSSYEQYF.

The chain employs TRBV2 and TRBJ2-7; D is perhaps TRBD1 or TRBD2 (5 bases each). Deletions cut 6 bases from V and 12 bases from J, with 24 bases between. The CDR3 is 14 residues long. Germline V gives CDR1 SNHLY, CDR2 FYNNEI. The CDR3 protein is CASRPARDANRRYF. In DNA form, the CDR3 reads TGTGCCAGCAGACCAGCCCGGGACGCCAATCGCCGGTACTTC.

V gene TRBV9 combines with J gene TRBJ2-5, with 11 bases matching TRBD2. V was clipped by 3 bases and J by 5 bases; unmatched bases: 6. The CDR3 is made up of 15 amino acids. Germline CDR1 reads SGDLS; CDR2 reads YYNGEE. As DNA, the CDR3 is TGTGCCAGCAGCGCTCGACTAGCGGGGCTTGAGACCCAGTACTTC. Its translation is CASSARLAGLETQYF. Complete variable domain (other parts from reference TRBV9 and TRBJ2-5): DSGVTQTPKHLITATGQRVTLRCSPRSGDLSVYWYQQSLDQGLQFLIQYYNGEERAKGNILERFSAQQFPDLHSELNLSSLELGDSALYFCASSARLAGLETQYFGPGTRLLVL.

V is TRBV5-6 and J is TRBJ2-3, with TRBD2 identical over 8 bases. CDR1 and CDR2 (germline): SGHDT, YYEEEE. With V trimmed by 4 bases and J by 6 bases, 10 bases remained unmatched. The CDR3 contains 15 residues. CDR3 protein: CASSPPGGAADTQYF. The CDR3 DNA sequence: TGTGCCAGCAGCCCTCCGGGGGGGGCTGCGGATACGCAGTATTTT.

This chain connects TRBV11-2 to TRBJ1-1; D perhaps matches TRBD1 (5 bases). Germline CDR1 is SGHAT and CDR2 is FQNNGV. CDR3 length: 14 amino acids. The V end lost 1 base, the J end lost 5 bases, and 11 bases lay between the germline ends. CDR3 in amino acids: CASSLVVGGTEAFF. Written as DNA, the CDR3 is TGTGCCAGCAGCTTAGTGGTGGGGGGGACTGAAGCTTTCTTT.

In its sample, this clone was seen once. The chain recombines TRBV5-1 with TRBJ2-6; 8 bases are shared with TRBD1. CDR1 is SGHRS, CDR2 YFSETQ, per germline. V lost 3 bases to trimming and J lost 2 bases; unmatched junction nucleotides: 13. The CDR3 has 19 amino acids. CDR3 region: CASSSQGQGARAGANVLTF. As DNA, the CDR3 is TGCGCCAGCAGCTCACAGGGGCAGGGGGCAAGAGCTGGGGCCAACGTCCTGACTTTC. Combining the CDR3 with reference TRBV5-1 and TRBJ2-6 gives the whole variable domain KAGVTQTPRYLIKTRGQQVTLSCSPISGHRSVSWYQQTPGQGLQFLFEYFSETQRNKGNFPGRFSGRQFSNSRSEMNVSTLELGDSALYLCASSSQGQGARAGANVLTFGAGSRLTVL.

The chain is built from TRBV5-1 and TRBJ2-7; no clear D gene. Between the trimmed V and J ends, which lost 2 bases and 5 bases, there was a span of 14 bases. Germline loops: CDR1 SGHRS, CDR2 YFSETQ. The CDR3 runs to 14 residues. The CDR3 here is CASSLGQTFDEQYF. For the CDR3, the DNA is TGCGCCAGCAGCTTAGGCCAGACGTTTGACGAGCAGTACTTC.

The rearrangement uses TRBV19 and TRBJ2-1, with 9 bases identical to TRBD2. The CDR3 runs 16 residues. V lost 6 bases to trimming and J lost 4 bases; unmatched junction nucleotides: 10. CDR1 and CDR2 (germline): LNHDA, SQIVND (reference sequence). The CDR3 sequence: CASRTGSGGLYNEQFF. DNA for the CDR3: TGTGCCAGTAGAACCGGTAGCGGGGGACTGTACAATGAGCAGTTCTTC.

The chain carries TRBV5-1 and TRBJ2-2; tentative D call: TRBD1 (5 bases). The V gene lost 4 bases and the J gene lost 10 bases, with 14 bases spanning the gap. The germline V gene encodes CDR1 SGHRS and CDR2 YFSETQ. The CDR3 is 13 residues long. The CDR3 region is CASSEGVSAELFF. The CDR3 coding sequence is TGCGCCAGCAGCGAAGGGGTTTCCGCGGAGCTGTTTTTT.

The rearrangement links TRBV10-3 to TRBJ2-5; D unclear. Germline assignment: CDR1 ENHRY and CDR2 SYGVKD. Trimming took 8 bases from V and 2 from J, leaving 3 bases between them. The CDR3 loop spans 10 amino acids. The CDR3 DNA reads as TGTGCCATCGGACAAGAGACCCAGTACTTC. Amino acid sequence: CAIGQETQYF.

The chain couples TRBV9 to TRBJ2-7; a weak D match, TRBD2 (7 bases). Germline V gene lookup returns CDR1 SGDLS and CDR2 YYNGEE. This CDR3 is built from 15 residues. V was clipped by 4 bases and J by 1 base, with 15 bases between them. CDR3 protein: CASSKGGAASYEQYF. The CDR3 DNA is TGTGCCAGCAGCAAGGGGGGGGCGGCGTCCTACGAGCAGTACTTC. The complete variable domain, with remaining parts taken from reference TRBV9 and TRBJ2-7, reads DSGVTQTPKHLITATGQRVTLRCSPRSGDLSVYWYQQSLDQGLQFLIQYYNGEERAKGNILERFSAQQFPDLHSELNLSSLELGDSALYFCASSKGGAASYEQYFGPGTRLTVT.

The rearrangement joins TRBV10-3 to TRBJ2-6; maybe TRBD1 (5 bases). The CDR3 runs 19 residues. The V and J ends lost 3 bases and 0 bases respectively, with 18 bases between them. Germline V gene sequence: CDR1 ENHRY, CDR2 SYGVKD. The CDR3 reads CAISEGHPFTASGANVLTF. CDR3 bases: TGTGCCATCAGTGAAGGACACCCTTTTACCGCCTCTGGGGCCAACGTCCTGACTTTC.

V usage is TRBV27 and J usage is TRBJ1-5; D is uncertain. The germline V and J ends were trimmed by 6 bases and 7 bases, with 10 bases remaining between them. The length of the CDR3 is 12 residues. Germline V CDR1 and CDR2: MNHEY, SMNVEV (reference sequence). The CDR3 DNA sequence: TGTGCCAGCAGCTCAGGATTCCAGCCCCAGCATTTT. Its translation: CASSSGFQPQHF.

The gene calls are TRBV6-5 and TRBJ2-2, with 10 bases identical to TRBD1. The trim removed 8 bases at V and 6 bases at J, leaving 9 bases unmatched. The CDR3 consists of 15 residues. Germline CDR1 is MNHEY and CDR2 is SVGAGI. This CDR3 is CASLGTGEWAGELFF. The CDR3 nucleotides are TGTGCCAGCTTGGGGACAGGGGAGTGGGCCGGGGAGCTGTTTTTT.

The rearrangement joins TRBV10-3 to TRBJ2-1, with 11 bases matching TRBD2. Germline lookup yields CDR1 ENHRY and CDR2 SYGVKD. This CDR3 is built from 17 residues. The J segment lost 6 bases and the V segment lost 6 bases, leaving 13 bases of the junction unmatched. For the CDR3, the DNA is TGTGCCATCAGCAGCCCTACACTAGCGGGGGTCCTCAATGAGCAGTTCTTC. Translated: CAISSPTLAGVLNEQFF.

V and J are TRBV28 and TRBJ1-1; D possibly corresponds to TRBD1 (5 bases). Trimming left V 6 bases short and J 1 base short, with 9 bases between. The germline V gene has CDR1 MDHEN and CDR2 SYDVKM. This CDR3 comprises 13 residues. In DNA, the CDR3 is TGTGCCAGCAGCCTGGGGGGGAACACTGAAGCTTTCTTT. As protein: CASSLGGNTEAFF.

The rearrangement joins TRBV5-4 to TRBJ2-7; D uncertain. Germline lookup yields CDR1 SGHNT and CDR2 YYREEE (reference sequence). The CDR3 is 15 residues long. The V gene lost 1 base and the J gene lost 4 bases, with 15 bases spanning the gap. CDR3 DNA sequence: TGTGCCAGCAGCTTGAGGTGGAACAGCATATACGAGCAGTACTTC. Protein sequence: CASSLRWNSIYEQYF.

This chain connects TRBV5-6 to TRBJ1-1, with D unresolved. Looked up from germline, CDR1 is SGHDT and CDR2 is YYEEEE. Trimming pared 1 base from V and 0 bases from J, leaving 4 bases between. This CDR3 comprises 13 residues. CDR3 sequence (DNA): TGTGCCAGCAGCTTGACGATGAACACTGAAGCTTTCTTT. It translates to CASSLTMNTEAFF.

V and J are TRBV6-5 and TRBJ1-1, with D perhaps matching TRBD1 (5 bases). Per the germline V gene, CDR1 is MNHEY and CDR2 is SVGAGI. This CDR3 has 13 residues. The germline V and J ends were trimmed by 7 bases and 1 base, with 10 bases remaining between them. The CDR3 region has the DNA TGTGCCAGCACCTCGGGGGGGAACACTGAAGCTTTCTTT. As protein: CASTSGGNTEAFF.

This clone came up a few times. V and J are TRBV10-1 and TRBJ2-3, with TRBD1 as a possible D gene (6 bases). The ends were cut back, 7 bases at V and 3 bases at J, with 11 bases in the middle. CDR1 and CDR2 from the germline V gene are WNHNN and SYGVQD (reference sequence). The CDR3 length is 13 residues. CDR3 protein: CASTRTETDTQYF. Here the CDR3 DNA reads TGCGCCAGCACTCGGACAGAAACAGATACGCAGTATTTT.